The 3 T cell receptor beta chains presented below share a single source sample, sequenced in a study of cytomegalovirus exposure and HLA in healthy donors. PCR involved 60 Vbeta and 13 Jbeta primers. Generated by immunoSEQ multiplex PCR, the TCRdb table keeps only in-frame clones and is missing some. The repertoire holds about 71,000 clones, with 70% as singletons. Sequenced input: PBMCs. These receptors all come from a woman aged 45 to 65 in good health and CMV-seropositive.

The gene calls are TRBV7-6 and TRBJ2-2; TRBD2 might be the D (6 bases). Trimming shortened V by 1 base and J by 8 bases, and 8 bases separated the two germline ends. Germline CDR1 SGHVS, CDR2 FNYEAQ. The CDR3 sequence is 13 residues long. Here the CDR3 reads CASSLVRDGELFF. The DNA of the CDR3 is TGTGCCAGCAGCTTAGTGCGGGATGGGGAGCTGTTTTTT.

This clone was found once. The J gene is TRBJ1-1, the V gene TRBV2; D gene ambiguous. This CDR3 region has 15 residues. V gave up 1 base and J gave up 3 bases, with 12 bases separating them. Germline CDR1 SNHLY, CDR2 FYNNEI. The CDR3: CASSEGEGGDTEAFF. The CDR3 DNA is TGTGCCAGCAGTGAAGGGGAGGGCGGCGACACTGAAGCTTTCTTT.

The CDR3 DNA reads TGCAGCGTGCCGGGACAGGGTGTTTACGAGCAGTACTTC. Translating it yields CSVPGQGVYEQYF. V usage is TRBV29-1 and J usage is TRBJ2-7; 9 bases are a match to TRBD1. V shed 6 bases and J 4 bases; nucleotides not matched to a gene: 7. CDR3 size: 13 residues. Germline V gives CDR1 SQVTM, CDR2 ANQGSEA.